This T cell receptor (beta chain) was sequenced for a study of T cell changes during pregnancy in multiple sclerosis. This CDR3 has 14 amino acids. CDR1 is SEHNR, CDR2 FQNEAQ, per germline (reference sequence). Trimming removed 6 bases from V and 3 bases from J, with 15 bases in between. Profiled with immunoSEQ multiplex PCR; TCRdb holds only in-frame clones, not every one. The sample holds under 35,000 clones; over 80% are singletons and the top ten take approximately 7.9%. This material consisted of CD8+ T cells from peripheral blood mononuclear cells, taken before pregnancy. The receptor was isolated from a female donor with multiple sclerosis, enrolled in a pregnancy study. The rearrangement uses TRBV7-9 and TRBJ2-7; possible D gene TRBD2, 5 bases. The CDR3 nucleotides are TGTGCCAGCAGGGACTCGGGGAACCTCTACGAGCAGTACTTC. Residues: CASRDSGNLYEQYF.